A single sample gave rise to the 20 T cell receptor beta chains below, sequenced in a study of cytomegalovirus exposure and HLA in healthy donors. Both 60 Vbeta primers and 13 Jbeta primers went into the PCR. Generated by immunoSEQ multiplex PCR, the TCRdb table keeps only in-frame clones and is missing some. The sample holds approximately 190,000 clones; about nine tenths are singletons and the top ten take around 1%. The material sequenced was PBMCs. The source is a boy between 2 and 15 years old in good health and CMV-seronegative.

This chain uses TRBV28 with TRBJ2-5, with 8 bases fitting TRBD1. The CDR3 extends over 16 amino acids. The germline gives CDR1 MDHEN, CDR2 SYDVKM. J lost 1 base, V lost 5 bases, and 9 bases had no gene match. This CDR3 reads CASSRLDRVTQETQYF. The CDR3 bases are TGTGCCAGCAGTCGATTGGACAGGGTAACCCAAGAGACCCAGTACTTC.

V usage is TRBV18 and J usage is TRBJ1-2, with TRBD1 identical over 9 bases. The CDR3 has 14 amino acids. V lost 3 bases to trimming and J lost 2 bases; unmatched junction nucleotides: 1. Germline V lookup: CDR1 KGHSH, CDR2 LQKENI. The CDR3 DNA reads TGTGCCAGCTCACCCGGGACAGGGAACTATGGCTACACCTTC. It is translated as CASSPGTGNYGYTF.

This clone has only one observation. The chain has TRBV27 and TRBJ2-2, with 8 positions matching TRBD2. The CDR3 runs to 18 residues. CDR1 and CDR2 (germline): MNHEY, SMNVEV (reference sequence). The V and J ends lost 5 bases and 5 bases, in that order; junction bases with no gene match: 16. The CDR3 spells CASSPTIGVAGNTGELFF. For the CDR3, the DNA is TGTGCCAGCAGTCCCACGATCGGGGTAGCGGGAAATACCGGGGAGCTGTTTTTT.

The J gene is TRBJ2-3, the V gene TRBV11-1, with D unclear. The CDR3 spans 12 residues. Germline assignment: CDR1 SGHAT and CDR2 FQDESV (reference sequence). Trimming took 5 bases from V and 5 from J, leaving 8 bases between them. CDR3 region: CASSPTRDTQYF. The CDR3 nucleotides are TGTGCCAGCAGCCCAACAAGAGATACGCAGTATTTT. Combining the CDR3 with reference TRBV11-1 and TRBJ2-3 gives the whole variable domain EAEVAQSPRYKITEKSQAVAFWCDPISGHATLYWYRQILGQGPELLVQFQDESVVDDSQLPKDRFSAERLKGVDSTLKIQPAELGDSAMYLCASSPTRDTQYFGPGTRLTVL.

The chain carries TRBV30 and TRBJ1-2; D may be TRBD1 (5 bases). Germline lookup yields CDR1 GTSNPN and CDR2 SVGIG (reference sequence). Trimming cost V 4 bases and J 6 bases, with 12 bases left between them. This CDR3 is 12 amino acids long. CDR3 bases: TGTGCCTGGACTTCCGGGGGAGATGGCTACACCTTC. Translation gives CAWTSGGDGYTF. The full variable domain, its missing parts supplied by reference TRBV30 and TRBJ1-2, is SQTIHQWPATLVQPVGSPLSLECTVEGTSNPNLYWYRQAAGRGLQLLFYSVGIGQISSEVPQNLSASRPQDRQFILSSKKLLLSDSGFYLCAWTSGGDGYTFGSGTRLTVV.

The V gene is TRBV10-3, the J gene TRBJ2-5, with 7 bases lining up with TRBD2. Near its end, the DNA agrees better with TRBJ2-7, so the J call may be wrong. This CDR3 has 16 amino acids. Germline lookup yields CDR1 ENHRY and CDR2 SYGVKD. The CDR3 sequence is CAIPCRLAGVSYEQYF. CDR3 nucleotides: TGTGCCATCCCCTGCCGACTAGCCGGAGTTTCCTACGAGCAGTACTTC.

The chain recombines TRBV7-8 with TRBJ1-1; D perhaps matches TRBD1 (5 bases). The V and J ends lost 5 bases and 6 bases respectively, with 13 bases between them. Germline V gives CDR1 SGHVS, CDR2 FQNEAQ. This CDR3 has 13 residues. The CDR3 DNA is TGTGCCAGCAGCACCAGGGTTCTGGCTGAAGCTTTCTTT. Its protein product is CASSTRVLAEAFF.

The rearrangement joins TRBV5-8 to TRBJ1-4; tentative D call: TRBD1 (5 bases). CDR1 is SGHTS, CDR2 YDEGEE, per germline. The CDR3 runs 12 residues. Trimming stripped 4 bases from V and 8 bases from J, with 9 bases between. Here the CDR3 DNA reads TGTGCCAGCAGCCGGGGGACGGAAAAACTGTTTTTT. It encodes CASSRGTEKLFF.

CDR3 amino acids: CASSPGILGRQETQYF. The CDR3 DNA is TGTGCCAGCAGCCCCGGGATCCTGGGTCGCCAAGAGACCCAGTACTTC. V and J are TRBV11-1 and TRBJ2-5; D is possibly TRBD2 (5 bases). This CDR3 is 16 amino acids long. Germline V gene lookup returns CDR1 SGHAT and CDR2 FQDESV (reference sequence). The V end was cut by 5 bases, the J end by 1 base, with 17 bases between.

The V call is TRBV2, the J call TRBJ2-4; 7 positions agree with TRBD1. The germline V gene encodes CDR1 SNHLY and CDR2 FYNNEI. The CDR3 consists of 16 residues. The trim removed 2 bases at V and 0 bases at J, leaving 4 bases unmatched. In DNA form, the CDR3 reads TGTGCCAGCAGTGAACAGGGGGTGCTAGCCAAAAACATTCAGTACTTC. Its translation is CASSEQGVLAKNIQYF.

This clone was seen just once. The chain couples TRBV28 to TRBJ2-1; possible D gene TRBD2, 6 bases. Trimming cost V 3 bases and J 6 bases, with 15 bases left between them. CDR1 and CDR2 from the germline V gene are MDHEN and SYDVKM. The CDR3 spans 15 residues. The CDR3 spells CASSLVPTGVNEQFF. The CDR3 DNA follows: TGTGCCAGCAGTTTGGTTCCGACGGGGGTCAATGAGCAGTTCTTC.

V is TRBV19 and J is TRBJ2-7; TRBD1 agrees at 7 bases. CDR1 is LNHDA and CDR2 is SQIVND in the germline V gene (reference sequence). V dropped 1 base and J dropped 2; count of bases not matched to a gene: 5. The CDR3 is made up of 15 amino acids. This CDR3 reads CASSIGQGDPYEQYF. Here the CDR3 DNA reads TGTGCCAGTAGTATAGGACAGGGAGATCCCTACGAGCAGTACTTC.

The gene calls are TRBV28 and TRBJ1-1; D gene uncertain. The germline CDR1 and CDR2 sequences are MDHEN and SYDVKM. Trimming took 3 bases from V and 1 from J, leaving 3 bases between them. The CDR3 length is 12 residues. For the CDR3, the DNA is TGTGCCAGCAGTTTCAGGAACACTGAAGCTTTCTTT. It translates to CASSFRNTEAFF.

The chain carries TRBV7-9 and TRBJ2-7; 12 nucleotides agree with TRBD1. J gave up 5 bases and V 3 bases, and 5 bases lay outside the gene matches. The CDR3 is 15 amino acids. Germline V gene data show CDR1 as SEHNR and CDR2 as FQNEAQ (reference sequence). The CDR3 nucleotides are TGTGCCAGCAGCTTCAGCGGGACAGGGGGCGACGAGCAGTACTTC. Translated, it gives CASSFSGTGGDEQYF.

The V gene is TRBV4-2, the J gene TRBJ2-2, with a weak D call TRBD1 (6 bases). Germline CDR1 is LGHNA and CDR2 is YNFKEQ. The CDR3 spans 16 residues. V was shortened by 1 base and J by 3 bases, with 12 bases between the two germline ends. The chain's CDR3 is CASSQASGADTGELFF. The CDR3 DNA sequence: TGTGCCAGCAGCCAAGCGTCAGGGGCCGACACCGGGGAGCTGTTTTTT.

The chain is built from TRBV7-9 and TRBJ2-4; TRBD2 matches at 10 bases. From germline, CDR1 is SEHNR and CDR2 FQNEAQ (reference sequence). The CDR3 sequence is 18 residues long. With 0 bases clipped from V and 0 bases from J, the junction kept 5 bases outside the gene matches. The CDR3 nucleotides read TGTGCCAGCAGCTTAGCTAGCGGGAGGTACCTAGCCAAAAACATTCAGTACTTC. It is translated as CASSLASGRYLAKNIQYF. The whole variable domain, remainder taken from reference TRBV7-9 and TRBJ2-4, is DTGVSQNPRHKITKRGQNVTFRCDPISEHNRLYWYRQTLGQGPEFLTYFQNEAQLEKSRLLSDRFSAERPKGSFSTLEIQRTEQGDSAMYLCASSLASGRYLAKNIQYFGAGTRLSVL.

V and J are TRBV9 and TRBJ2-1; 9 bases agree with TRBD2. This CDR3 has 16 residues. V gave up 0 bases and J gave up 4 bases; unmatched junction bases: 5. Germline CDR1 SGDLS, CDR2 YYNGEE. The CDR3 sequence: CASSVEGRGGYNEQFF. DNA of the CDR3: TGTGCCAGCAGCGTAGAGGGGCGGGGGGGATACAATGAGCAGTTCTTC.

This chain joins TRBV5-4 and TRBJ1-1; D possibly corresponds to TRBD1 (6 bases). This CDR3 region has 15 residues. V lost 0 bases and J lost 4, with 13 bases in between. CDR1 and CDR2 from the germline V gene are SGHNT and YYREEE (reference sequence). CDR3 sequence reads: CASSLDRALGTEAFF. CDR3 DNA sequence: TGTGCCAGCAGCTTGGACAGGGCTTTGGGCACTGAAGCTTTCTTT.

The V and J genes are TRBV28 and TRBJ1-1; D call uncertain. The V gene lost 6 bases and the J gene lost 0 bases, with 11 bases spanning the gap. The germline V gene encodes CDR1 MDHEN and CDR2 SYDVKM. The CDR3 runs 14 residues. The CDR3 DNA reads TGTGCCAGCAGCCCTACAGCCCTGAACACTGAAGCTTTCTTT. Translating gives CASSPTALNTEAFF.

The chain carries TRBV28 and TRBJ1-2, with D perhaps matching TRBD1 (6 bases). From germline, CDR1 is MDHEN and CDR2 SYDVKM. The CDR3 has 13 residues. The V and J ends lost 3 bases and 9 bases respectively, with 14 bases between them. CDR3 region: CASSLDRPKSYTF. DNA for the CDR3: TGTGCCAGCAGTTTGGACAGACCCAAGAGCTACACCTTC.